This T cell receptor beta chain was retrieved from a study of blood T cells in healthy people across ages. Looking at the study overall: Per two T cells, about one barcoded beta molecule was captured through template switching.

The second PCR ran roughly 6 to 11 cycles with a sample-barcoded 5' primer and J-beta primers. Each single sample gave us at least 2.5 million CDR3-containing paired-end reads. TCRdb redid the calling of the 5' RACE reads with MiXCR, one entry per CDR3 protein. Of roughly 1.7 million distinct CDR3 sequences in the sample, roughly 32% were seen once. CDR3 length: 12 amino acids. V lost 5 bases and J lost 9, with 10 bases in between. The clonotype comes from a woman aged 25 to 39 in good health. This chain links TRBV12-3 or TRBV12-4 with TRBJ2-2; D remains ambiguous. The sequencing sample was made of blood. This CDR3 reads CASSRTDRELFF. The CDR3 DNA reads as TGTGCCAGCAGTCGGACGGACCGGGAGCTGTTTTTT.